This T cell receptor (beta chain) stems from a study of blood T cell repertoires in COVID-19 (dated by TCRdb to 2019 to 2021). Regarding the research as a whole: The collaborator samples originated in the United States, Italy and Spain and spanned the acute and convalescent phases of COVID-19. The material from the prospective study consisted of cDNA or gDNA derived from T cells, B-cell-depleted T cells, or PBMCs. Subjects who had been exposed to COVID-19, were actively infected with it, or had recovered from it provided the deeply sampled blood TCRbeta repertoires that made up the dataset. The repertoires were released in a freely available public database intended as a resource for research on the immune response to SARS-CoV-2. Samples were obtained from the ongoing ImmuneRACE study (first 160 participants) and from 1,000 to 1,500 subjects provided by 6 global collaborators. A de-identified subject ID, COVID-19 status, age in years and sex were almost always included in the sample metadata. HLA class I and class II types, where available, came from metadata supplied by the sample provider rather than from assay-based typing. Results and caveats for the whole study, not just this receptor: How much clinical and demographic metadata was included differed by source and by participant, and the metadata was provided uncurated.

One collaborating source in Seattle enrolled patients while the patients were actively infected and followed the patients over time throughout the course of disease. Collaborating institutions collected whole blood in K2EDTA tubes following their own protocols. For TCRbeta analysis, collaborator samples were shipped as frozen whole blood, as isolated PBMCs, or as DNA extracted from either sample type. The CDR3, cysteine through phenylalanine, is 17 amino acids long. Only CDR3 DNA is held: 51 bases, read in frame from base 1. In this sample, this clone turned up once. What this receptor recognizes is not known. Per-nucleotide qualities are absent, and no much larger clonotype sits a single base away. TCRbeta CDR3 regions were amplified from genomic DNA using the immunoSEQ Assay, a bias-controlled multiplex PCR. The source study handled its data this way. Nucleated cell counts per sample were estimated from amplification of reference gene primers within the assay. Sequence reads were collapsed and filtered to measure the absolute abundance of every unique TCRbeta CDR3 rearrangement. For each sample, productive Simpson clonality was calculated as the square root of Simpson's diversity index over productive rearrangements. The source is immuneACCESS, and TCRdb retained only in-frame sequences with V and J called. Part of the clones is not carried over; for the studies checked, unresolved V genes explain less than half of this, and the remainder is unexplained. V and J calls plus clone size are reproduced from that table; the DNA served to infer D and trimming. The sample yields fewer than 200,000 clones; 83% were counted once. The top ten constitute approximately 8% of the sample.

The V gene is TRBV1 and the J gene is TRBJ2-7; the table's TRBD2 call for D was not verified on the DNA. TRBV1 is recorded as a pseudogene. This receptor was taken from a woman between 65 and 79 years old with COVID-19, enrolled during active disease. Input material: peripheral blood. The bases are TGCACCAGCAGCCAAGTCGCCGCTAGCGGACGTACCTACGAGCAGTACTTC. Translated, this is CTSSQVAASGRTYEQYF.